The TCR beta chain described here comes from a study of monozygotic twins with inflammatory bowel disease. TCRdb reanalyzed the 5' RACE reads and collapses them to one entry per CDR3 protein, without DNA. Its table records 190,000 or so distinct CDR3 sequences. Each donor supplied roughly 2.4 ml of blood. Researchers isolated total RNA from whole blood without sorting T cells. Germline V gives CDR1 DFQATT, CDR2 SNEGSKA (reference sequence). This CDR3 is built from 17 residues. The TCR comes from a human donor with ulcerative colitis or Crohn's disease, or a healthy co-twin of an affected twin (not recorded which). The source material was blood. The rearrangement uses TRBV20-1 and TRBJ2-1; TCRdb lists TRBD1, though no DNA is available to test this call. CDR3 region: CSARALGGLTGRNEQFF.